One sample yielded the 6 T cell receptor beta chains listed below, sequenced in a study of cytomegalovirus exposure and HLA in healthy donors. Amplification used 60 Vbeta primers and 13 Jbeta primers. The data were produced by immunoSEQ multiplex PCR, yet TCRdb's version contains in-frame clones alone and is incomplete. In all, the sample yields under 100,000 clones. The sample taken for sequencing was PBMCs. The receptors were gathered from a man aged 25 to 40 in good health and CMV-seronegative.

In DNA form, the CDR3 reads TGTGCCAGCAGTGAAGAGGGGGTCTACGAGCAGTACTTC. Its protein product is CASSEEGVYEQYF. The V gene is TRBV6-1, the J gene TRBJ2-7, with D possibly matching TRBD1 (6 bases). Germline assignment: CDR1 MNHNS and CDR2 SASEGT. The CDR3 runs 13 residues. Trimming left V 1 base short and J 3 bases short, with 7 bases between.

This rearrangement joins TRBV7-9 to TRBJ2-5, with 8 bases that match TRBD2. The germline V gene encodes CDR1 SEHNR and CDR2 FQNEAQ (reference sequence). The V gene end was trimmed by 5 bases and the J gene end by 1 base; junction bases not matched to a gene: 15. CDR3 length: 18 amino acids. In DNA form, the CDR3 reads TGTGCCAGCAGCCATCCGCCTATTACTAGCGGCGGCCAAGAGACCCAGTACTTC. Its translation: CASSHPPITSGGQETQYF.

V gene TRBV6-5 combines with J gene TRBJ2-2, with a tentative D call TRBD1 (6 bases). V gave up 8 bases and J gave up 1 base, with 14 bases separating them. Germline CDR1 MNHEY, CDR2 SVGAGI. The CDR3 has 15 amino acids. The CDR3 loop is CASGRTVLNTGELFF. For the CDR3, the DNA is TGTGCCAGCGGAAGGACAGTCCTGAACACCGGGGAGCTGTTTTTT.

The rearrangement uses TRBV13 and TRBJ2-7; no definite D call. Per the germline V gene, CDR1 is PRHDT and CDR2 is FYEKMQ (reference sequence). The CDR3 is 13 amino acids. V dropped 5 bases and J dropped 2 bases, with 10 bases sitting between them. The CDR3 region has the DNA TGTGCCAGCAGCCACGACAATACCTACGAGCAGTACTTC. Translated, it gives CASSHDNTYEQYF.

This chain uses TRBV10-3 with TRBJ2-7; 10 nucleotides match TRBD2. This CDR3 has 16 amino acids. V dropped 0 bases and J dropped 3; count of bases not matched to a gene: 5. Looked up from germline, CDR1 is ENHRY and CDR2 is SYGVKD. The CDR3 sequence is CAISESSIAGGYEQYF. CDR3 DNA sequence: TGTGCCATCAGTGAGTCGAGCATAGCGGGAGGCTACGAGCAGTACTTC.

The chain links TRBV5-1 to TRBJ1-4; possibly TRBD1 for D (6 bases). CDR1 and CDR2 (germline): SGHRS, YFSETQ. This CDR3 region has 13 residues. The V gene lost 2 bases and the J gene lost 10 bases, with 12 bases spanning the gap. The CDR3 DNA reads as TGCGCCAGCAGCTTTTCCAGGGGCGGAAAACTGTTTTTT. It codes for CASSFSRGGKLFF.